Each of the 14 T cell receptor beta chains below was sequenced from the same sample in a study of T cells in Graves' hyperthyroidism and ophthalmopathy. The TCR beta CDR3 regions underwent amplification using RNA transcripts as the source. When the TCR CDR3 underwent first-round RT-PCR, the HTBI primer set was used. Via MiXCR, TCRdb re-called the multiplex PCR reads, giving one row per CDR3 protein. The sample has 550,000 to 800,000 distinct CDR3 sequences, less than 20% seen once. Specimen: blood. Receptor source: a man younger than 35 with Graves' hyperthyroidism.

This clonotype was detected only once. The chain joins TRBV4-1 to TRBJ1-5, with TRBD1 as a possible D gene (5 bases). Trimming left V 0 bases short and J 1 base short, with 16 bases between. The CDR3 extends over 18 amino acids. Germline V gives CDR1 MGHRA, CDR2 YSYEKL. The CDR3 region is CASSQDSRGVLSNQPQHF. The CDR3 bases are TGCGCCAGCAGCCAAGATAGTAGAGGGGTCCTCAGCAATCAGCCCCAGCATTTT.

This clonotype was picked up many times. The chain employs TRBV30 and TRBJ2-1, with 10 nucleotides matching TRBD2. The junction had 6 bases not matched to a gene; V was cut back by 1 base and J by 3 bases. Per germline, CDR1 GTSNPN and CDR2 SVGIG (reference sequence). This CDR3 region has 16 residues. CDR3 nucleotides: TGTGCCTGGAGTGACTGGACTAGCGGAAACTACAATGAGCAGTTCTTC. This sequence encodes CAWSDWTSGNYNEQFF.

This clonotype was observed many times. The V call is TRBV20-1, the J call TRBJ2-3, with 7 bases lining up with TRBD2. The CDR3 is made up of 14 amino acids. In germline, CDR1 is DFQATT, CDR2 SNEGSKA (reference sequence). After removal of 4 bases from V and 1 base from J, the junction contained 5 bases not matched to a gene. The CDR3 loop is CSATASGGTDTQYF. The CDR3 DNA reads TGCAGTGCTACAGCTAGCGGTGGCACAGATACGCAGTATTTT.

This clonotype showed up many times. V gene TRBV7-2 combines with J gene TRBJ2-2; weak D call: TRBD2 (5 bases). V shed 3 bases and J shed 3 bases, with 17 bases lying between them. Germline loops: CDR1 SGHTA, CDR2 FQGNSA. The CDR3 has 17 residues. The CDR3, as DNA: TGTGCCAGCAGCTTCTACCATCCGACGGGATACACCGGGGAGCTGTTTTTT. Translating gives CASSFYHPTGYTGELFF.

The gene calls are TRBV7-3 and TRBJ2-7, with TRBD2 as a possible D gene (6 bases). The CDR3 is 14 residues long. V lost 1 base, J lost 5 bases, and 12 bases lay in between. Germline V gene lookup returns CDR1 SGHTA and CDR2 FQGTGA. The CDR3 loop reads CASSLSRGGHEQYF. Here the CDR3 DNA reads TGTGCCAGCAGCTTAAGTAGGGGAGGCCACGAGCAGTACTTC.

In this sample, this clonotype turned up a few times. This chain links TRBV28 with TRBJ2-7, with 9 bases lining up with TRBD2. CDR3 length: 17 amino acids. The germline V gene has CDR1 MDHEN and CDR2 SYDVKM. Trimming at V came to 2 bases and at J to 0 bases, leaving 8 bases not matched to a gene. Here the CDR3 reads CASSLPGLAQSSYEQYF. The CDR3 nucleotides read TGTGCCAGCAGTTTACCCGGACTAGCGCAGAGCTCCTACGAGCAGTACTTC.

The CDR3 region has the DNA TGTGCCACCAGTGATTTGCGAGCGGGAGATTACAATGAGCAGTTCTTC. Protein sequence: CATSDLRAGDYNEQFF. The chain employs TRBV24-1 and TRBJ2-1; 8 bases map to TRBD2. The junction had 4 bases not matched to a gene; V was cut back by 0 bases and J by 4 bases. The CDR3 extends over 16 amino acids. The germline V gene encodes CDR1 KGHDR and CDR2 SFDVKD.

Many counts were recorded for this clonotype. This chain links TRBV6-1 with TRBJ2-7, with D possibly being TRBD2 (6 bases). The CDR3 is made up of 16 amino acids. V lost 5 bases, J lost 2 bases, and 19 bases lay in between. CDR1 is MNHNS, CDR2 SASEGT, per germline. This CDR3 is CASSTHPRDFPYEQYF. CDR3 nucleotides: TGTGCCAGCAGTACCCACCCGCGGGACTTCCCCTACGAGCAGTACTTC.

This clonotype has only a few counts. The chain employs TRBV3-1 and TRBJ2-5, with 8 nucleotides matching TRBD1. The CDR3 is 13 amino acids. Germline V CDR1 and CDR2: LGHDT, YNNKEL (reference sequence). Losses at the gene ends were 4 bases for V and 7 bases for J; bases not matched to a gene: 5. DNA of the CDR3: TGTGCCAGCAGCCGGGGACAGGCAAGGACCCAGTACTTC. Translation: CASSRGQARTQYF.

This clonotype was found a few times. V gene TRBV20-1 combines with J gene TRBJ2-7, with D perhaps TRBD2 (6 bases). The CDR3 is made up of 15 amino acids. Germline CDR1 is DFQATT and CDR2 is SNEGSKA (reference sequence). V was cut by 4 bases and J by 7 bases, with 23 bases left in between. For the CDR3, the DNA is TGCAGTGCTATGGGGGGAACGCTGGTGATGGGGGAGCAGTACTTC. Protein: CSAMGGTLVMGEQYF.

This clonotype has a handful of counts. The chain carries TRBV20-1 and TRBJ2-7, with 11 bases identical to TRBD2. The J segment lost 7 bases and the V segment lost 3 bases, leaving 11 bases of the junction unmatched. Looked up from germline, CDR1 is DFQATT and CDR2 is SNEGSKA (reference sequence). The CDR3 is 15 amino acids. The CDR3 protein is CSASEPGLAAFEQYF. The DNA of the CDR3 is TGCAGTGCTAGTGAACCGGGACTAGCGGCATTTGAGCAGTACTTC.

This clonotype has ten or more counts. This sequence joins TRBV4-2 and TRBJ2-5; TRBD1 aligns across 7 bases. This CDR3 comprises 15 residues. Unmatched junction bases numbered 6, after V lost 0 bases and J lost 5 bases. Germline V gene lookup returns CDR1 LGHNA and CDR2 YNFKEQ. CDR3 sequence reads: CASSQDEGAGETQYF. The CDR3 DNA reads TGTGCCAGCAGCCAAGACGAGGGGGCAGGGGAGACCCAGTACTTC.

The genes are TRBV7-8 and TRBJ2-7; no firm D call. In germline, CDR1 is SGHVS, CDR2 FQNEAQ. The CDR3 runs to 17 residues. Between the trimmed V and J ends, which lost 5 bases and 3 bases, there was a span of 23 bases. DNA of the CDR3: TGTGCCAGCAGCGCATACCCCGGGCCCCTAATTGTCTACGAGCAGTACTTC. This sequence encodes CASSAYPGPLIVYEQYF.

This clonotype occurred a few times. The chain is built from TRBV6-1 and TRBJ2-5; D may be TRBD1 (5 bases). CDR3 length: 13 residues. Trimming removed 6 bases from V and 5 bases from J, with 13 bases in between. Germline loops: CDR1 MNHNS, CDR2 SASEGT. DNA for the CDR3: TGTGCCAGCAGGCCCACCAGGGCGGAGACCCAGTACTTC. Protein product: CASRPTRAETQYF.